The rows below give T cell receptor beta chains drawn from one sample of a study of blood T cell repertoires in COVID-19. Produced via immunoSEQ multiplex PCR; TCRdb's table is partial and in-frame only. This sample has about 200,000 clones, with approximately 82% found just once. The sequenced sample consisted of peripheral blood. Every receptor here comes from a human donor with acute or convalescent COVID-19. The donor label of this sample is uncertain. CDR3s leave out the opening cysteine and the closing phenylalanine or tryptophan.

TRBJ1-2,TRBV19,ASSASRDRGSGYT
TRBJ2-7,TRBV3-1/TRBV3-2,ASSLGLAPFNEQY
TRBJ2-1,TRBV6-6,ASTAGDPRDEQF
TRBJ2-2,TRBV27,ASSVYTGELF
TRBJ1-2,TRBV20-1,SASQAGYT
TRBJ2-3,TRBV7-2,ASSWTSSGGHSTDTQY
TRBJ2-3,TRBV5-8,ASSLADGAGGLTDTQY
TRBJ2-5,TRBV4-1,ASSQEAGAGRVRETQY
TRBJ2-7,TRBV10-3,AISESTSGRAYEQY
TRBJ2-1,TRBV29-1,SVEEGGHHEQF
TRBJ1-3,TRBV27,ASSSPQGHTIY
TRBJ2-1,TRBV3-1/TRBV3-2,ASRLGLAGRNEQF
TRBJ2-2,TRBV19,ASSKVGVSPNTGELF
TRBJ2-1,TRBV15,ATSRGASSYNEQF
TRBJ1-3,TRBV9,ASSVEYRAHSGNTIY
TRBJ2-2,TRBV5-1,ASSFAGEDTGELF
TRBJ1-1,TRBV4-1,ASSQEGYRGNTEAF
TRBJ1-2,TRBV30,AIRESLTYT
TRBJ1-2,TRBV28,ASSQGTANYGYT
TRBJ2-1,TRBV3-1/TRBV3-2,ASSPRQGAWGEQF
TRBJ2-2,TRBV7-2,ASSQYPSMYAGELF
TRBJ2-5,TRBV5-1,ASSLSGGSVQETQY
TRBJ2-1,TRBV7-3,ASSPTSGSNEQF
TRBJ2-7,TRBV27,ASSLSPSGSRGYEQY
TRBJ1-3,TRBV10-1,ASPKVIRDRGNSGNTIY
TRBJ1-4,TRBV19,ASSPRTANEKLF
TRBJ1-4,TRBV2,ASSGTAGSPFRLF
TRBJ2-7,TRBV23-1,ASKPPLTHGTRIIYEQY
TRBJ1-2,TRBV10-3,AISAYRDGYT
TRBJ2-2,TRBV5-1,ASSQTGTGELF
TRBJ2-7,TRBV11-2,ASSLERGPYEQY
TRBJ1-1,TRBV4-3,ASSQAWANTEAF
TRBJ2-3,TRBV19,ASGDRGRGDTQY
TRBJ1-4,TRBV6-5,ASQQGAASKKLF
TRBJ2-1,TRBV2,ASSDSGTSGGNEQF